This TCR beta chain was profiled in a study of T cell repertoires in cytomegalovirus infection. For the study at large: Public TCR beta signatures provided an indication of both CMV infection and a matching HLA type.

Trimming removed 3 bases at V and 4 bases at J, with 6 bases between. In germline, CDR1 is SEHNR, CDR2 FQNEAQ (reference sequence). The CDR3 consists of 12 residues. Study-wide results and limits: The ex vivo response was dominated by HLA-C-restricted CMV-specific TCR beta clonotypes.

TCRdb recomputed calls from the reads with MiXCR, one row per CDR3 protein. The sample yields about 770,000 distinct CDR3 sequences, approximately 32% seen once. This clonotype was counted a few times. Its antigen remains unknown. The source of this sequence is a human donor in good health (CMV status not recorded). Some clones in this sample may be carry-over from other donors' samples. V and J are TRBV7-9 and TRBJ1-1, with D unresolved. The sample was cultured CD8+ T cells from PBMCs, taken from culture after CMV antigen stimulation. The CDR3 nucleotides are TGTGCCAGCAGCTTTATAAGCACTGAAGCTTTCTTT. This sequence encodes CASSFISTEAFF.